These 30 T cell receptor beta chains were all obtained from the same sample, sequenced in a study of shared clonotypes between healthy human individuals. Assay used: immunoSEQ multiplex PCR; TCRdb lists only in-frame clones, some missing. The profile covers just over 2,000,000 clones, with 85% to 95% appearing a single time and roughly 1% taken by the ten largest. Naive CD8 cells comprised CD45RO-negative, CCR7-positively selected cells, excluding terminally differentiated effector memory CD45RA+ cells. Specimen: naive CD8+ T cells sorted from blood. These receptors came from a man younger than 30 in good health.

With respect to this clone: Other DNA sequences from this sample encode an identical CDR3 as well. Here the CDR3 reads CASSFSGPSYEQYF. The CDR3 region has the DNA TGTGCCAGCAGCTTCTCTGGGCCATCCTACGAGCAGTACTTC. The chain carries TRBV7-2 and TRBJ2-7; D is unclear. This CDR3 is built from 14 residues. CDR1 is SGHTA, CDR2 FQGNSA, per germline. Trimming took 3 bases from V and 1 from J, leaving 10 bases between them.

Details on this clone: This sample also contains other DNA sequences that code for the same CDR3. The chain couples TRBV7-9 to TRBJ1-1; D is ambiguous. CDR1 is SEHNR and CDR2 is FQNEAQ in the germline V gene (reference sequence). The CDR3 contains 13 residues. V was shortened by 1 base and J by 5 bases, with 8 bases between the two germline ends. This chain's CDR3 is CASSLGTGTEAFF. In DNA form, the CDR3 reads TGTGCCAGCAGCTTAGGGACGGGGACTGAAGCTTTCTTT.

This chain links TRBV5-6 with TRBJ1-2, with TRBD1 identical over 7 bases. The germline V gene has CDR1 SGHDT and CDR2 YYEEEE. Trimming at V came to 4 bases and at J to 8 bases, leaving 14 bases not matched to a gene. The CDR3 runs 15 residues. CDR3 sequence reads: CASSHRQGYWLGYTF. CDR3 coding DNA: TGTGCCAGCAGCCACCGACAGGGTTACTGGCTAGGCTACACCTTC.

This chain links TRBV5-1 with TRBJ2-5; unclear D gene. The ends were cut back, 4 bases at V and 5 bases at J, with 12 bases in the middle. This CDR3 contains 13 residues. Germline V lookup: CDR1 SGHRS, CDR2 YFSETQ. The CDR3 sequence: CASSPWPGETQYF. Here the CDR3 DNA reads TGCGCCAGCAGCCCCTGGCCCGGGGAGACCCAGTACTTC.

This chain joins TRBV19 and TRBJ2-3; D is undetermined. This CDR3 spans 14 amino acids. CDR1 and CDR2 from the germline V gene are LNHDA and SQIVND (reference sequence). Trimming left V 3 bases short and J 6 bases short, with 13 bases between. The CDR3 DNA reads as TGTGCCAGTAGTATCCTACCGGGCTACGATACGCAGTATTTT. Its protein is CASSILPGYDTQYF.

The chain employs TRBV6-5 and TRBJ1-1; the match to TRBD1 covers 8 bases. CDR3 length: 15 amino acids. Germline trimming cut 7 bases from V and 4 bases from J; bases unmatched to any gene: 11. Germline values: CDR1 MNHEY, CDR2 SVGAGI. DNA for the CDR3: TGTGCCAGCATCAGAAAACAGGGGGAGTCCACTGAAGCTTTCTTT. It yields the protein CASIRKQGESTEAFF.

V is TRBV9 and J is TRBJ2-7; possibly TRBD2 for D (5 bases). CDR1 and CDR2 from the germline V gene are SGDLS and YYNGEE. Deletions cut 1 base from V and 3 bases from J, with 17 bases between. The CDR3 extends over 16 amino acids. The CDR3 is CASSVNPSGKNYEQYF. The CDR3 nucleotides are TGTGCCAGCAGCGTAAACCCGTCGGGAAAGAACTACGAGCAGTACTTC.

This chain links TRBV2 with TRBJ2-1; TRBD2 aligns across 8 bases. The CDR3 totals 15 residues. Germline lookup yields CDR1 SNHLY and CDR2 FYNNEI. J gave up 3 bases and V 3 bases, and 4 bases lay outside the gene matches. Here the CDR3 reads CASSEDGTSYNEQFF. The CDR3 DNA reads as TGTGCCAGCAGTGAGGACGGGACTAGCTACAATGAGCAGTTCTTC.

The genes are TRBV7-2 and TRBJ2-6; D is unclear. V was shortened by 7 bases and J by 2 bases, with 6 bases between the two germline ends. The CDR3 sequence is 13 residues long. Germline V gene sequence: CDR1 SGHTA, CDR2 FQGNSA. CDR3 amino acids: CASILAGANVLTF. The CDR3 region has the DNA TGTGCCAGCATCCTTGCTGGGGCCAACGTCCTGACTTTC.

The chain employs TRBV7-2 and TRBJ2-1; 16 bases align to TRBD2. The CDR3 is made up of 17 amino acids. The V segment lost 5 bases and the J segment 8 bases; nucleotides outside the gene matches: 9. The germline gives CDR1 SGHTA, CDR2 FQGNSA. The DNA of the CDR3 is TGTGCCAGCAGCCCGGGACTAGCGGGGGGGCCTTTCGATGAGCAGTTCTTC. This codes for CASSPGLAGGPFDEQFF. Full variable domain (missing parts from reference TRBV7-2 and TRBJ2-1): GAGVSQSPSNKVTEKGKDVELRCDPISGHTALYWYRQSLGQGLEFLIYFQGNSAPDKSGLPSDRFSAERTGGSVSTLTIQRTQQEDSAVYLCASSPGLAGGPFDEQFFGPGTRLTVL.

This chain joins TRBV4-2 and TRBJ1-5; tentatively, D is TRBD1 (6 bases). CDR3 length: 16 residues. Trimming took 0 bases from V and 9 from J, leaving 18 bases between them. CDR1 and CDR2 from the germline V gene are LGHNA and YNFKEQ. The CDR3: CASSQDYGTGLWPQHF. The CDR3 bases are TGTGCCAGCAGCCAAGATTACGGAACAGGGTTATGGCCCCAGCATTTT.

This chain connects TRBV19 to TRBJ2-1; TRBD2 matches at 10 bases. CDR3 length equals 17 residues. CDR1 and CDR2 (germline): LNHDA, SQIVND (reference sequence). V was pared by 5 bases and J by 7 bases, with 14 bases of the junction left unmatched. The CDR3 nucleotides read TGTGCCAGTAGTCCCTCCCTTGCTAGCGGGAGATTTAATGAGCAGTTCTTC. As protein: CASSPSLASGRFNEQFF.

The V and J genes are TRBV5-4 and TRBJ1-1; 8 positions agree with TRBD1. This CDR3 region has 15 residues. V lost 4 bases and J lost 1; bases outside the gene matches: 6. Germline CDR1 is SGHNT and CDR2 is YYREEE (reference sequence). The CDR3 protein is CASSNIQGANTEAFF. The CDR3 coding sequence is TGTGCCAGCAGCAACATCCAGGGGGCGAACACTGAAGCTTTCTTT.

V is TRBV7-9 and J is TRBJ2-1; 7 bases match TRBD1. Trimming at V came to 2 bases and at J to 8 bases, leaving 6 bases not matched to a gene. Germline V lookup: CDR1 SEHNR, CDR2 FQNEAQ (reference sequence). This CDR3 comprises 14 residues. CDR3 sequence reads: CASSLNWDSDEQFF. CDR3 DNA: TGTGCCAGCAGCTTAAACTGGGACAGCGATGAGCAGTTCTTC.

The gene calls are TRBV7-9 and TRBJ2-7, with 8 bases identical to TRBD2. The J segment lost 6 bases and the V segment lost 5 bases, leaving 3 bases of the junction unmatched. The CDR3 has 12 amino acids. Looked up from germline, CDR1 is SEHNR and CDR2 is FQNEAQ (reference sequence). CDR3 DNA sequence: TGTGCCAGCAGCAACCGGGGGGGCGAGCAGTACTTC. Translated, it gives CASSNRGGEQYF.

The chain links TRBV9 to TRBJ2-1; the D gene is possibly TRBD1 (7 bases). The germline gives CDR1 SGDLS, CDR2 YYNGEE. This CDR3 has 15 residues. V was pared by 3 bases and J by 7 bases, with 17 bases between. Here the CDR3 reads CASSAGDRAPNEQFF. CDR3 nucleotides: TGTGCCAGCAGCGCGGGAGACAGGGCCCCTAATGAGCAGTTCTTC.

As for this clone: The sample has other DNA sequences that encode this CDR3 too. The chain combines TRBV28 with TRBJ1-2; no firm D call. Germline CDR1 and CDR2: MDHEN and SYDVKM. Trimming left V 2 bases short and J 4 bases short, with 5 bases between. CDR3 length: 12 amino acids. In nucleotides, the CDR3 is TGTGCCAGCAGTTTACGAAGCTATGGCTACACCTTC. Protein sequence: CASSLRSYGYTF.

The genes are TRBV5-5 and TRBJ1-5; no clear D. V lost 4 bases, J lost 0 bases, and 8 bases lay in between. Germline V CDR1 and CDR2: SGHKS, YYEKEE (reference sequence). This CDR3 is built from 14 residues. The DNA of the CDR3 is TGTGCCAGCAGCCCGGGATTTAGCAATCAGCCCCAGCATTTT. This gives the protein CASSPGFSNQPQHF.

CDR3 sequence (DNA): TGTGCCAGCAGCCCCTCGCTCCGGGCGGGACAGGAGAACTATGGCTACACCTTC. It codes for CASSPSLRAGQENYGYTF. The rearrangement joins TRBV7-9 to TRBJ1-2; 8 bases match TRBD1. The CDR3 is made up of 18 amino acids. Germline CDR1 SEHNR, CDR2 FQNEAQ (reference sequence). The junction had 16 bases not matched to a gene; V was cut back by 5 bases and J by 2 bases.

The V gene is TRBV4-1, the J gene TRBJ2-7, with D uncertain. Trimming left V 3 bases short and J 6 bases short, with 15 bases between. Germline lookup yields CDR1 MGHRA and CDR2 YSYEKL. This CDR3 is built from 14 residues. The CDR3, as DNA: TGCGCCAGCAGCCACCCTAAAGGGTTCCGCGAGCAGTACTTC. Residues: CASSHPKGFREQYF.

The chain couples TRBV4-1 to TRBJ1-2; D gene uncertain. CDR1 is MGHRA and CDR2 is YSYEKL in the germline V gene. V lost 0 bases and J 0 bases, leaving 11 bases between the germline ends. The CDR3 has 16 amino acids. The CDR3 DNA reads TGCGCCAGCAGCCAAGAAACGGCCCCCGCTAACTATGGCTACACCTTC. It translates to CASSQETAPANYGYTF.

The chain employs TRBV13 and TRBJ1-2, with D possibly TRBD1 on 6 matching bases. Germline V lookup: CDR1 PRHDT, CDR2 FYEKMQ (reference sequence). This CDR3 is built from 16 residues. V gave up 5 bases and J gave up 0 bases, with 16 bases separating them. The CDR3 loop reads CASSLWTDITNYGYTF. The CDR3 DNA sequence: TGTGCCAGCAGCCTTTGGACAGATATAACTAACTATGGCTACACCTTC.

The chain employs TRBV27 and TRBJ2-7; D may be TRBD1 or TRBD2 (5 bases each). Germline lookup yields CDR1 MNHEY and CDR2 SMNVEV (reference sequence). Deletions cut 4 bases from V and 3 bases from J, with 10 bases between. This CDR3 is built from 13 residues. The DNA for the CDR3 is TGTGCCAGCAGTTGGGGGAAAAACTACGAGCAGTACTTC. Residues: CASSWGKNYEQYF.

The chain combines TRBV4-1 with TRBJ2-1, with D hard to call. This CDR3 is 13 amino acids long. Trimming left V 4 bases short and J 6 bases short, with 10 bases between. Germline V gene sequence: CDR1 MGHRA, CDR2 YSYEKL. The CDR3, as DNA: TGCGCCAGCAGCCCTGTAGGTCTCAATGAGCAGTTCTTC. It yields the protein CASSPVGLNEQFF.

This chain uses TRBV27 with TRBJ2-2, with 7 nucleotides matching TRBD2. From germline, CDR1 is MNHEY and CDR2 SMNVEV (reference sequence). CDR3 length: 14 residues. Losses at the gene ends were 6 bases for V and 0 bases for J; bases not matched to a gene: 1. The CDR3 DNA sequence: TGTGCCAGCAGCGCGGGAGCGAACACCGGGGAGCTGTTTTTT. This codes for CASSAGANTGELFF.

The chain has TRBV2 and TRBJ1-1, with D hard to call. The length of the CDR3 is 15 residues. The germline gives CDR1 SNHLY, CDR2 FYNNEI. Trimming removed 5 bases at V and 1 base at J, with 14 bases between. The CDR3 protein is CASSTARERNTEAFF. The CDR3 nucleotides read TGTGCCAGCAGTACGGCCCGAGAACGGAACACTGAAGCTTTCTTT. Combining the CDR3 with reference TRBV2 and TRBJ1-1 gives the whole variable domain EPEVTQTPSHQVTQMGQEVILRCVPISNHLYFYWYRQILGQKVEFLVSFYNNEISEKSEIFDDQFSVERPDGSNFTLKIRSTKLEDSAMYFCASSTARERNTEAFFGQGTRLTVV.

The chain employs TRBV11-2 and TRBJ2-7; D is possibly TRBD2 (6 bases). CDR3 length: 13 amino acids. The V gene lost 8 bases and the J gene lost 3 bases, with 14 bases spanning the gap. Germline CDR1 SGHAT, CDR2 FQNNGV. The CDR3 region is CASGISEGYEQYF. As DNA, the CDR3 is TGTGCCAGCGGAATTTCGGAGGGCTACGAGCAGTACTTC.

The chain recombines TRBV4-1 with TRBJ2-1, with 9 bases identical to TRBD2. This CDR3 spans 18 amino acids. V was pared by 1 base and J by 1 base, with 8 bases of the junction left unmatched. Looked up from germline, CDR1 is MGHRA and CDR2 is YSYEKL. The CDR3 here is CASSQGYAGGKSYNEQFF. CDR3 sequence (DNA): TGCGCCAGCAGCCAAGGATACGCGGGGGGGAAATCCTACAATGAGCAGTTCTTC.

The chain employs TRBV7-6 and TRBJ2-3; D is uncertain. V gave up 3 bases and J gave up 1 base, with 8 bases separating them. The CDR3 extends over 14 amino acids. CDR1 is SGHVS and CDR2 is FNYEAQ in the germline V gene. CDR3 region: CASSFGDRTDTQYF. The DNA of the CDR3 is TGTGCCAGCAGCTTTGGGGATCGCACAGATACGCAGTATTTT.

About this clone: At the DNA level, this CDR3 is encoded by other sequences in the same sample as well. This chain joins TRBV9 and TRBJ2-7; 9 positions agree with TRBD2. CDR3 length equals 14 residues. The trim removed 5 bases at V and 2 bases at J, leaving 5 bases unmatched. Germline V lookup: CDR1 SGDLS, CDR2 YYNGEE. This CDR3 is CASSLAGGAYEQYF. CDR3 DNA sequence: TGTGCCAGCAGTTTGGCGGGAGGGGCCTACGAGCAGTACTTC.